This entry features one T cell receptor beta chain sequence. Its antigen is still unknown. The entry originates in a study of cytomegalovirus exposure and HLA in healthy donors. Study observations and caveats: With DRB1 most and HLA-C fewest, TCR association rates differed between HLA loci in a later analysis. Rare TCR sequences dominated, though some public TCRs recurred in many donors. High sensitivity and specificity were reportedly achieved when the classifier diagnosed cytomegalovirus status.

13 Jbeta primers and 60 Vbeta primers were used for the PCR. Profiled with immunoSEQ multiplex PCR; TCRdb holds only in-frame clones, not every one. The sample has about 110,000 clones; about 72% are singletons. V was cut by 2 bases and J by 0 bases, with 17 bases left in between. This CDR3 has 19 amino acids. The germline CDR1 and CDR2 sequences are SGHAT and FQNNGV. Sequenced input: PBMCs. The receptor was isolated from a man aged 18 to 29 in good health and CMV-seronegative. The genes are TRBV11-2 and TRBJ1-6; D not certain. CDR3 bases: TGTGCCAGCAGCTTAAACCTTCCGCCACGGAGCTCCTATAATTCACCCCTCCACTTT. Protein sequence: CASSLNLPPRSSYNSPLHF.